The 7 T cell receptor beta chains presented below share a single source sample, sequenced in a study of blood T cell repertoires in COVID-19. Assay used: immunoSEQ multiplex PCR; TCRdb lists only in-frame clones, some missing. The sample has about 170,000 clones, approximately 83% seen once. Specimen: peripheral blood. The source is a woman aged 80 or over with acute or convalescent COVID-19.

CDR3 protein: CASSQESGTSGSGQYF. DNA for the CDR3: TGCGCCAGCAGCCAAGAATCCGGGACTAGCGGGAGTGGGCAGTATTTT. The V and J genes are TRBV4-1 and TRBJ2-3; TRBD2 matches at 14 bases. From germline, CDR1 is MGHRA and CDR2 YSYEKL. After removal of 0 bases from V and 11 bases from J, the junction contained 7 bases not matched to a gene. The CDR3 is 16 amino acids.

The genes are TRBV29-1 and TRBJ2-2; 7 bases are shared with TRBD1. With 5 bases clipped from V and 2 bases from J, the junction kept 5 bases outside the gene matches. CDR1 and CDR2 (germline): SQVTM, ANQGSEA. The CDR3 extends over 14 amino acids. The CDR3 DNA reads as TGCAGCGTTAGACGGACAGGCAACACCGGGGAGCTGTTTTTT. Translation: CSVRRTGNTGELFF.

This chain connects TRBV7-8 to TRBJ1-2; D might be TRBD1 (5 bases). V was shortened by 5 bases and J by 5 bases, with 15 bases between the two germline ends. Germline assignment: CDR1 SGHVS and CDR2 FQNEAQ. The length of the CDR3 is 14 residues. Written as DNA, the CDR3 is TGTGCCAGCAGCCCAGATACCGGGGGTTATGGCTACACCTTC. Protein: CASSPDTGGYGYTF. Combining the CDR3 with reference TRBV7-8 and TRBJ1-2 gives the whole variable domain GAGVSQSPRYKVAKRGQDVALRCDPISGHVSLFWYQQALGQGPEFLTYFQNEAQLDKSGLPSDRFFAERPEGSVSTLKIQRTQQEDSAVYLCASSPDTGGYGYTFGSGTRLTVV.

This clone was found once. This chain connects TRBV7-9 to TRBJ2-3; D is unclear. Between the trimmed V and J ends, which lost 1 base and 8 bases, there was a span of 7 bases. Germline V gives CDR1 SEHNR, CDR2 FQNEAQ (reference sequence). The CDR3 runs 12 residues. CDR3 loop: CASSLDLATQYF. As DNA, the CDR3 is TGTGCCAGCAGCTTAGATCTGGCTACGCAGTATTTT. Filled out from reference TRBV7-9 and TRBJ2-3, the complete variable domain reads DTGVSQNPRHKITKRGQNVTFRCDPISEHNRLYWYRQTLGQGPEFLTYFQNEAQLEKSRLLSDRFSAERPKGSFSTLEIQRTEQGDSAMYLCASSLDLATQYFGPGTRLTVL.

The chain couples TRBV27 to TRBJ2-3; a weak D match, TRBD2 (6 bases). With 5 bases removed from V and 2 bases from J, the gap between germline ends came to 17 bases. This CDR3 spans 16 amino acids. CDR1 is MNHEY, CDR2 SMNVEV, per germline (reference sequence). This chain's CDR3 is CASSPTGAFFTDTQYF. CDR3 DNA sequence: TGTGCCAGCAGTCCCACGGGAGCATTCTTCACAGATACGCAGTATTTT.

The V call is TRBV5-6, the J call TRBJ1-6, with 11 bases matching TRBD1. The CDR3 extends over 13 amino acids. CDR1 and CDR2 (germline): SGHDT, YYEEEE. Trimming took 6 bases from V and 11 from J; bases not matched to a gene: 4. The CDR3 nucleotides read TGTGCCAGCAACGGACAGGGGGCTGCACCCCTCCACTTT. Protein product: CASNGQGAAPLHF. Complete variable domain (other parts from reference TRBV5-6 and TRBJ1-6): DAGVTQSPTHLIKTRGQQVTLRCSPKSGHDTVSWYQQALGQGPQFIFQYYEEEERQRGNFPDRFSGHQFPNYSSELNVNALLLGDSALYLCASNGQGAAPLHFGNGTRLTVT.

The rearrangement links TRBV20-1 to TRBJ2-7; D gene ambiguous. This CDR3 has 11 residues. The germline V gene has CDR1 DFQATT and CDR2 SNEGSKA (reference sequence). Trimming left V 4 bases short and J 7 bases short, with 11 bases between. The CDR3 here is CSATTRREQYF. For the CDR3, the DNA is TGCAGTGCTACAACACGGAGAGAGCAGTACTTC.